The TCR beta chain described here comes from a study of response to subunit inactivated influenza vaccine (dated by TCRdb to 2016 to 2018). For context, the study as a whole: To follow how T cells responded to a trivalent subunit inactivated influenza vaccine, the researchers relied on deep quantitative profiling of the T cell receptor repertoire.

This clonotype was observed a few times. Its binding antigen is unknown. No qualities accompany the bases; no much larger clone lies one base away. V drops 3 bases and J drops 3 bases, leaving 9 bases in between. The germline V gene (reference sequence) sets CDR1 to DFQATT and CDR2 to SNEGSKA. Its CDR3 holds 13 amino acids, cysteine through phenylalanine. CDR3 DNA only is kept here, 39 bases in frame from base 1. Library generation was performed with RT-PCR. The sequencer listed for this sample is Illumina HiSeq 2500. Using fastp at Q25 and MiXCR, TCRdb reprocessed the public reads and kept productive beta chains. A single entry per CDR3 protein holds the most common genes and DNA from its merged rows. This sample lists more than 700,000 distinct CDR3 sequences; about 20% were detected once. The top ten clones comprise roughly 10% of the sample. The investigation overall reported the following: The authors suggested that each seasonal influenza vaccination may recruit only a limited number of new T cells.

The TCR originated in a man aged 45-60 years who received an inactivated influenza vaccine. Donor details come from another sample of the same person, matched by shared clones. The chain uses TRBV20-1 and TRBJ2-1, with the D segment identity uncertain. Sample: PBMCs from blood, taken 5 days after vaccination. The CDR3 has the sequence CSASQGNYNEQFF. Here is the DNA: TGCAGTGCTAGTCAAGGGAACTACAATGAGCAGTTCTTC.